The clone carrying this T cell receptor (beta chain) was counted only a few times. Its cognate antigen is unknown. An equimolar mix of two oligonucleotides served as the beta constant-region primer for TRBC1 and TRBC2. TCRdb reprocessed the UMI-ligation and nested PCR reads via MiXCR and lists one record per CDR3 protein. The sample has around 160,000 distinct CDR3 sequences, over 15% seen once. The record originates from a study of naive and memory T cell subsets. Study-wide results and caveats: RNA-based TCR counts may shift with T cell activation and differentiation.

CD8 T cells were positively selected from what remained after CD4 positive selection. Cells stained for CD3, CD4, CD8, CD45RA, CD27 and viability were sorted into four CD45RA/CD27 subsets. Per the germline V gene, CDR1 is GTSNPN and CDR2 is SVGIG (reference sequence). V shed 3 bases, J shed 9 bases, and the junction held 7 bases outside the gene matches. The CDR3 sequence is 14 residues long. The clonotype originates from a human donor in good health. The sequenced material came from naive CD4+ T cells from blood. V and J are TRBV30 and TRBJ2-1, with 11 nucleotides matching TRBD2. The CDR3 is CAWSSLLAGVEQFF. CDR3 sequence (DNA): TGTGCCTGGAGCTCCCTACTAGCGGGAGTTGAGCAGTTCTTC.